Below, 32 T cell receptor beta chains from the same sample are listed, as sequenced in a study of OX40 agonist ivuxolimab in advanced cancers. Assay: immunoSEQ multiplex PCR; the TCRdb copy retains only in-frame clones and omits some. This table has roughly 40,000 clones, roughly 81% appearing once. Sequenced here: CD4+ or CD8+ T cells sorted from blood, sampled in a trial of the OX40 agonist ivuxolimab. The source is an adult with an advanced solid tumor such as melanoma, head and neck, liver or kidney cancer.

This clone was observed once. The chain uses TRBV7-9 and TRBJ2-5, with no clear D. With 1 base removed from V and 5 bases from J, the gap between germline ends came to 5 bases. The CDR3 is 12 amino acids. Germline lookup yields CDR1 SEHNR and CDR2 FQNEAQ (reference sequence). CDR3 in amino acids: CASSLGWETQYF. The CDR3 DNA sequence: TGTGCCAGCAGCTTAGGGTGGGAGACCCAGTACTTC.

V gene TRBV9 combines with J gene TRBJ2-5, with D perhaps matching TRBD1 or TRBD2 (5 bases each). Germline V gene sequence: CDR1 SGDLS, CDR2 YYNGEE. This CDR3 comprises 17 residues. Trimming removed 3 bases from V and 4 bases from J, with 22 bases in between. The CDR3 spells CASSASPGPQVGETQYF. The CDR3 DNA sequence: TGTGCCAGCAGCGCGTCTCCGGGACCCCAAGTGGGAGAGACCCAGTACTTC. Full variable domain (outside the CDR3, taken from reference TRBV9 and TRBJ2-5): DSGVTQTPKHLITATGQRVTLRCSPRSGDLSVYWYQQSLDQGLQFLIQYYNGEERAKGNILERFSAQQFPDLHSELNLSSLELGDSALYFCASSASPGPQVGETQYFGPGTRLLVL.

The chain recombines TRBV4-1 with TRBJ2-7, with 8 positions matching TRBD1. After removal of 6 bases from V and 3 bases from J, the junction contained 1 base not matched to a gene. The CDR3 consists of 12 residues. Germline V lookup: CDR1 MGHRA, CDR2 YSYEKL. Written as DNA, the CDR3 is TGCGCCAGCAGTACAGGGGGCTACGAGCAGTACTTC. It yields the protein CASSTGGYEQYF.

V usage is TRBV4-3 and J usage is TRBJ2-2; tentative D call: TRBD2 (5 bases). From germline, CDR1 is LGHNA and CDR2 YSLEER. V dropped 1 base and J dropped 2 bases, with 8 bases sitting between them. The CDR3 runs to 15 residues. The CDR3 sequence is CASSQVRVNTGELFF. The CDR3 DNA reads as TGCGCCAGCAGCCAAGTGCGGGTAAACACCGGGGAGCTGTTTTTT.

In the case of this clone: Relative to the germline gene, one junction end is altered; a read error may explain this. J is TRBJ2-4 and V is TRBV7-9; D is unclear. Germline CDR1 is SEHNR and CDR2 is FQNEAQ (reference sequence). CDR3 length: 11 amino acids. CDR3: CASSPGLRAHF. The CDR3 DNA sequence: TGTGCCAGCAGCCCGGGCCTTCGGGCTCACTTC. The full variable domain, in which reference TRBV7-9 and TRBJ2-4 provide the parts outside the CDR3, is DTGVSQNPRHKITKRGQNVTFRCDPISEHNRLYWYRQTLGQGPEFLTYFQNEAQLEKSRLLSDRFSAERPKGSFSTLEIQRTEQGDSAMYLCASSPGLRAHFGAGTRLSVL.

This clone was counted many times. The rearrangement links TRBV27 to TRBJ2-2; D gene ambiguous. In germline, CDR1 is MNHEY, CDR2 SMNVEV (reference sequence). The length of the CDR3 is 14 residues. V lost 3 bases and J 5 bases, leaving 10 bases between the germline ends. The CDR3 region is CASSFTPFTGELFF. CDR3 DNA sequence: TGTGCCAGCAGTTTCACCCCTTTTACCGGGGAGCTGTTTTTT.

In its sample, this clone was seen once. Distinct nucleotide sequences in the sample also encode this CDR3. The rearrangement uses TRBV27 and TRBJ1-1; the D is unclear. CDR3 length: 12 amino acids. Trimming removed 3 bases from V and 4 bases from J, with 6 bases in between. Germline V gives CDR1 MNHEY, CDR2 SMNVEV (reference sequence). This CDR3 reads CASSLSGTEAFF. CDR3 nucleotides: TGTGCCAGCAGTTTGAGCGGCACTGAAGCTTTCTTT.

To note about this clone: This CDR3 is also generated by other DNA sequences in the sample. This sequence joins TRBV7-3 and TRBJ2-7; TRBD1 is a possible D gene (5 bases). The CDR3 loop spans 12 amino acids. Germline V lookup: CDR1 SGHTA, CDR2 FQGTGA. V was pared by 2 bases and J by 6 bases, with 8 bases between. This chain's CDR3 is CASSLGRGEQYF. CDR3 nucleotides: TGTGCCAGCAGCTTAGGTAGGGGCGAGCAGTACTTC.

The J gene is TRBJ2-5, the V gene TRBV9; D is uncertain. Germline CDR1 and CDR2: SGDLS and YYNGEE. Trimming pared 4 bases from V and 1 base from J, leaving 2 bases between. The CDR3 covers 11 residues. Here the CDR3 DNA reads TGTGCCAGCAGCTCCCAAGAGACCCAGTACTTC. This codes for CASSSQETQYF.

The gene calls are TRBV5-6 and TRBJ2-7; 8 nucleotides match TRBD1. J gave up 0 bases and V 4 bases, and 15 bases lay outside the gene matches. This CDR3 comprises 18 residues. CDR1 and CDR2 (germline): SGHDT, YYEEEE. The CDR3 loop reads CASSGAGGDQGASYEQYF. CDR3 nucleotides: TGTGCCAGCAGCGGGGCTGGGGGCGATCAGGGGGCCTCCTACGAGCAGTACTTC.

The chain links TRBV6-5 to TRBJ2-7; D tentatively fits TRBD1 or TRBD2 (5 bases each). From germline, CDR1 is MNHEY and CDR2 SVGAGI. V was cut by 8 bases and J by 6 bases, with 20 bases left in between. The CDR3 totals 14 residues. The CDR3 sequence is CASGTWGLGFEQYF. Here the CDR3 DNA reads TGTGCCAGCGGAACTTGGGGGTTAGGGTTCGAGCAGTACTTC.

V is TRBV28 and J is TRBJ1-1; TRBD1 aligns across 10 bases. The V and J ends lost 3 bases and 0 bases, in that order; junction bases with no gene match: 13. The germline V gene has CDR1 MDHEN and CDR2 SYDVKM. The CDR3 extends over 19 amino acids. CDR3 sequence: CASSFPSSRDRGMNTEAFF. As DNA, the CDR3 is TGTGCCAGCAGTTTCCCTAGCTCTCGGGACAGGGGAATGAACACTGAAGCTTTCTTT.

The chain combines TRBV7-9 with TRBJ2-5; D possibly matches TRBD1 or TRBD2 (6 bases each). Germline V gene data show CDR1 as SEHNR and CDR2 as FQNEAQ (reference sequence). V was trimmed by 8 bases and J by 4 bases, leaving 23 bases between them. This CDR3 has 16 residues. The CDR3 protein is CASAYRGVEVRETQYF. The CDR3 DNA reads TGTGCCAGCGCCTATAGGGGGGTAGAGGTGAGAGAGACCCAGTACTTC. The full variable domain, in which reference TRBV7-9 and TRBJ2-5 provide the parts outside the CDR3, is DTGVSQNPRHKITKRGQNVTFRCDPISEHNRLYWYRQTLGQGPEFLTYFQNEAQLEKSRLLSDRFSAERPKGSFSTLEIQRTEQGDSAMYLCASAYRGVEVRETQYFGPGTRLLVL.

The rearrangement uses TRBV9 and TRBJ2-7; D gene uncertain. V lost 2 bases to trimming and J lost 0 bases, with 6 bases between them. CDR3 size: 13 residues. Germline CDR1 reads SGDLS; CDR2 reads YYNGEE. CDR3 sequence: CASSVGDSYEQYF. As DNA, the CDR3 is TGTGCCAGCAGCGTTGGTGACTCCTACGAGCAGTACTTC.

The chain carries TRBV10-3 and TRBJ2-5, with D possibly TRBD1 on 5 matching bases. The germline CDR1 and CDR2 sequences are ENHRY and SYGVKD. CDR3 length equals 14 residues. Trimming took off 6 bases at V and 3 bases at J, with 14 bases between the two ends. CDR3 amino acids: CAISHTTEEETQYF. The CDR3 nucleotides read TGTGCCATCAGCCACACGACAGAAGAAGAGACCCAGTACTTC.

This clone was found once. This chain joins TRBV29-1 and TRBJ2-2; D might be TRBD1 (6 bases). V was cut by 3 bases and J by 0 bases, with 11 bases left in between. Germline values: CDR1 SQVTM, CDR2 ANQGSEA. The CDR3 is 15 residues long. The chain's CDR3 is CSVDDGGANTGELFF. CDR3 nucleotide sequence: TGCAGCGTTGACGATGGGGGCGCGAACACCGGGGAGCTGTTTTTT.

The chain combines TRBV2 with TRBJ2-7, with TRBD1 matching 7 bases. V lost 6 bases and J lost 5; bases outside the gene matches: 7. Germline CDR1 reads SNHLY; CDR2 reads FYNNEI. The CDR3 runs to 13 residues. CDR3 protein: CASSRGQVDEQYF. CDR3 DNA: TGTGCCAGCAGCCGTGGACAGGTAGACGAGCAGTACTTC.

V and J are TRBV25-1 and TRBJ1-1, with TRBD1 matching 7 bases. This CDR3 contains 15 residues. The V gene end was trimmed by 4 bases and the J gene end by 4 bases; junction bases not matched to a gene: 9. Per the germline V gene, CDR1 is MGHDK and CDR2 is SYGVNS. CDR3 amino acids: CASSGIDRVFTEAFF. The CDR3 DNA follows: TGTGCCAGCAGTGGAATTGACAGGGTATTCACTGAAGCTTTCTTT.

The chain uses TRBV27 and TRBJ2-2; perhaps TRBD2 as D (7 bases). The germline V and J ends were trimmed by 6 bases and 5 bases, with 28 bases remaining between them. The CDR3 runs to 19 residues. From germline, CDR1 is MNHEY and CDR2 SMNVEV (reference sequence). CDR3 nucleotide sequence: TGTGCCAGCAGGCCCCTCCCCAGACTAGCCCGGAGGGGGACCGGGGAGCTGTTTTTT. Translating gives CASRPLPRLARRGTGELFF.

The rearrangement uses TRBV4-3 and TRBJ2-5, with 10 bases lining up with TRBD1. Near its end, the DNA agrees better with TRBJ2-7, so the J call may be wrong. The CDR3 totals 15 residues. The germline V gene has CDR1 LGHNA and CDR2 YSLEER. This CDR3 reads CASSQGTGGYYEQYF. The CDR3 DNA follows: TGCGCCAGCAGCCAAGGGACAGGGGGGTACTACGAGCAGTACTTC.

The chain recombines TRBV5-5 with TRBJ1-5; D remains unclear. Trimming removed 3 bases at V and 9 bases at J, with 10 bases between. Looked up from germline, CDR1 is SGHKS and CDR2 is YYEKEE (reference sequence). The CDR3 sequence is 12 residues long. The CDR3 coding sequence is TGTGCCAGCAGCTCTCCACGGGGGCCCCAGCATTTT. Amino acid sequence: CASSSPRGPQHF.

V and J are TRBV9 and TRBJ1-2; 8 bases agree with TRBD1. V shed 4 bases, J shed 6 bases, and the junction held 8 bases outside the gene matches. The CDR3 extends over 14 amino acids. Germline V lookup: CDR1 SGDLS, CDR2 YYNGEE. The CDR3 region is CASSTQGAGNGYTF. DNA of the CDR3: TGTGCCAGCAGCACCCAGGGGGCAGGTAATGGCTACACCTTC.

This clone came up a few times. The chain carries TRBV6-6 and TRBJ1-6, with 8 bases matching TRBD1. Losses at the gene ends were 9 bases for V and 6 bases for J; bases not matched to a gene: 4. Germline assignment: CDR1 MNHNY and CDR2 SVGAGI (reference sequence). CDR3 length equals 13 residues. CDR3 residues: CASAQGVNSPLHF. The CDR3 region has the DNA TGTGCCAGTGCACAGGGGGTTAATTCACCCCTCCACTTT.

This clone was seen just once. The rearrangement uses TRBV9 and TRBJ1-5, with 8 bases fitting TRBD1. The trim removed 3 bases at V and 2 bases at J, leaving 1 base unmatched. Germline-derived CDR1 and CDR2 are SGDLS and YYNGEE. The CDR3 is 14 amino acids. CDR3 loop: CASSAGGGNQPQHF. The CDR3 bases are TGTGCCAGCAGCGCAGGGGGCGGCAATCAGCCCCAGCATTTT. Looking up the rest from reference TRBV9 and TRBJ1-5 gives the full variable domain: DSGVTQTPKHLITATGQRVTLRCSPRSGDLSVYWYQQSLDQGLQFLIQYYNGEERAKGNILERFSAQQFPDLHSELNLSSLELGDSALYFCASSAGGGNQPQHFGDGTRLSIL.

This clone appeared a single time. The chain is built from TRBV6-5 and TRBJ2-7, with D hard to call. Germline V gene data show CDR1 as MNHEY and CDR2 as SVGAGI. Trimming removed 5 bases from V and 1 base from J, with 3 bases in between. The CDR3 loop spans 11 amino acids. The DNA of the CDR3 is TGTGCCAGCAGTATGTCCTACGAGCAGTACTTC. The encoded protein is CASSMSYEQYF.

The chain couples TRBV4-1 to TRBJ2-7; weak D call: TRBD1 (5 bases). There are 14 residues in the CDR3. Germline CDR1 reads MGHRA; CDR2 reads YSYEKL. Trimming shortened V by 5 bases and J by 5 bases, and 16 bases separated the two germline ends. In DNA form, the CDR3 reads TGCGCCAGCAGCTGGAACCTCAGGGTCCACGAGCAGTACTTC. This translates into CASSWNLRVHEQYF.

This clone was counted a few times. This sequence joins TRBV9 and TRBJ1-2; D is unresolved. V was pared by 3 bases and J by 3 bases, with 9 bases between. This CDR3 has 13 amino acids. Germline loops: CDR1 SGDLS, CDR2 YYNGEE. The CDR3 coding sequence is TGTGCCAGCAGCGCCGAGACGGACTATGGCTACACCTTC. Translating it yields CASSAETDYGYTF.

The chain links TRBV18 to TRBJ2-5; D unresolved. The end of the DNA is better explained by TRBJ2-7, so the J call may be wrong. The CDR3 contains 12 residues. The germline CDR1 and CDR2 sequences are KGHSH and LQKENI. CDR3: CASSPDRPEQYF. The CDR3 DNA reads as TGTGCCAGCTCACCCGACCGGCCCGAGCAGTACTTC.

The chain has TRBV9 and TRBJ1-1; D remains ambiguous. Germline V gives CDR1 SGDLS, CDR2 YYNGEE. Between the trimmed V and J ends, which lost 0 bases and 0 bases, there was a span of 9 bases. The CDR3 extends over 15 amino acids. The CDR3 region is CASSVGRRLNTEAFF. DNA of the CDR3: TGTGCCAGCAGCGTAGGCCGCAGGTTGAACACTGAAGCTTTCTTT.

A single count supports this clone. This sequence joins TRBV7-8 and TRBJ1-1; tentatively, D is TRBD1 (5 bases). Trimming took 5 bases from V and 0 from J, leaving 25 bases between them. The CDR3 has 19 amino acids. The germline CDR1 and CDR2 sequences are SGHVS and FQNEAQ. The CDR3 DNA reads TGTGCCAGCAGCCCCAGGGTACTGGGGGAAATAAACATGAACACTGAAGCTTTCTTT. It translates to CASSPRVLGEINMNTEAFF.

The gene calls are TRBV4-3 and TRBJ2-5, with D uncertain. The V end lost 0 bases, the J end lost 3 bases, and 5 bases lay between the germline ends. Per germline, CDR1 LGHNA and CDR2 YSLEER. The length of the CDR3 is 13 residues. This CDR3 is CASSQEEKETQYF. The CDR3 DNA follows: TGCGCCAGCAGCCAAGAAGAAAAAGAGACCCAGTACTTC.

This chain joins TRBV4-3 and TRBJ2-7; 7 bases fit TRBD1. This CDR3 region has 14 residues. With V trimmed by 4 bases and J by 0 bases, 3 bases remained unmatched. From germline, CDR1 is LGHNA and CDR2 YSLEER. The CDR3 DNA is TGCGCCAGCAGCCGCGACAGGGCCTCCTACGAGCAGTACTTC. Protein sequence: CASSRDRASYEQYF.